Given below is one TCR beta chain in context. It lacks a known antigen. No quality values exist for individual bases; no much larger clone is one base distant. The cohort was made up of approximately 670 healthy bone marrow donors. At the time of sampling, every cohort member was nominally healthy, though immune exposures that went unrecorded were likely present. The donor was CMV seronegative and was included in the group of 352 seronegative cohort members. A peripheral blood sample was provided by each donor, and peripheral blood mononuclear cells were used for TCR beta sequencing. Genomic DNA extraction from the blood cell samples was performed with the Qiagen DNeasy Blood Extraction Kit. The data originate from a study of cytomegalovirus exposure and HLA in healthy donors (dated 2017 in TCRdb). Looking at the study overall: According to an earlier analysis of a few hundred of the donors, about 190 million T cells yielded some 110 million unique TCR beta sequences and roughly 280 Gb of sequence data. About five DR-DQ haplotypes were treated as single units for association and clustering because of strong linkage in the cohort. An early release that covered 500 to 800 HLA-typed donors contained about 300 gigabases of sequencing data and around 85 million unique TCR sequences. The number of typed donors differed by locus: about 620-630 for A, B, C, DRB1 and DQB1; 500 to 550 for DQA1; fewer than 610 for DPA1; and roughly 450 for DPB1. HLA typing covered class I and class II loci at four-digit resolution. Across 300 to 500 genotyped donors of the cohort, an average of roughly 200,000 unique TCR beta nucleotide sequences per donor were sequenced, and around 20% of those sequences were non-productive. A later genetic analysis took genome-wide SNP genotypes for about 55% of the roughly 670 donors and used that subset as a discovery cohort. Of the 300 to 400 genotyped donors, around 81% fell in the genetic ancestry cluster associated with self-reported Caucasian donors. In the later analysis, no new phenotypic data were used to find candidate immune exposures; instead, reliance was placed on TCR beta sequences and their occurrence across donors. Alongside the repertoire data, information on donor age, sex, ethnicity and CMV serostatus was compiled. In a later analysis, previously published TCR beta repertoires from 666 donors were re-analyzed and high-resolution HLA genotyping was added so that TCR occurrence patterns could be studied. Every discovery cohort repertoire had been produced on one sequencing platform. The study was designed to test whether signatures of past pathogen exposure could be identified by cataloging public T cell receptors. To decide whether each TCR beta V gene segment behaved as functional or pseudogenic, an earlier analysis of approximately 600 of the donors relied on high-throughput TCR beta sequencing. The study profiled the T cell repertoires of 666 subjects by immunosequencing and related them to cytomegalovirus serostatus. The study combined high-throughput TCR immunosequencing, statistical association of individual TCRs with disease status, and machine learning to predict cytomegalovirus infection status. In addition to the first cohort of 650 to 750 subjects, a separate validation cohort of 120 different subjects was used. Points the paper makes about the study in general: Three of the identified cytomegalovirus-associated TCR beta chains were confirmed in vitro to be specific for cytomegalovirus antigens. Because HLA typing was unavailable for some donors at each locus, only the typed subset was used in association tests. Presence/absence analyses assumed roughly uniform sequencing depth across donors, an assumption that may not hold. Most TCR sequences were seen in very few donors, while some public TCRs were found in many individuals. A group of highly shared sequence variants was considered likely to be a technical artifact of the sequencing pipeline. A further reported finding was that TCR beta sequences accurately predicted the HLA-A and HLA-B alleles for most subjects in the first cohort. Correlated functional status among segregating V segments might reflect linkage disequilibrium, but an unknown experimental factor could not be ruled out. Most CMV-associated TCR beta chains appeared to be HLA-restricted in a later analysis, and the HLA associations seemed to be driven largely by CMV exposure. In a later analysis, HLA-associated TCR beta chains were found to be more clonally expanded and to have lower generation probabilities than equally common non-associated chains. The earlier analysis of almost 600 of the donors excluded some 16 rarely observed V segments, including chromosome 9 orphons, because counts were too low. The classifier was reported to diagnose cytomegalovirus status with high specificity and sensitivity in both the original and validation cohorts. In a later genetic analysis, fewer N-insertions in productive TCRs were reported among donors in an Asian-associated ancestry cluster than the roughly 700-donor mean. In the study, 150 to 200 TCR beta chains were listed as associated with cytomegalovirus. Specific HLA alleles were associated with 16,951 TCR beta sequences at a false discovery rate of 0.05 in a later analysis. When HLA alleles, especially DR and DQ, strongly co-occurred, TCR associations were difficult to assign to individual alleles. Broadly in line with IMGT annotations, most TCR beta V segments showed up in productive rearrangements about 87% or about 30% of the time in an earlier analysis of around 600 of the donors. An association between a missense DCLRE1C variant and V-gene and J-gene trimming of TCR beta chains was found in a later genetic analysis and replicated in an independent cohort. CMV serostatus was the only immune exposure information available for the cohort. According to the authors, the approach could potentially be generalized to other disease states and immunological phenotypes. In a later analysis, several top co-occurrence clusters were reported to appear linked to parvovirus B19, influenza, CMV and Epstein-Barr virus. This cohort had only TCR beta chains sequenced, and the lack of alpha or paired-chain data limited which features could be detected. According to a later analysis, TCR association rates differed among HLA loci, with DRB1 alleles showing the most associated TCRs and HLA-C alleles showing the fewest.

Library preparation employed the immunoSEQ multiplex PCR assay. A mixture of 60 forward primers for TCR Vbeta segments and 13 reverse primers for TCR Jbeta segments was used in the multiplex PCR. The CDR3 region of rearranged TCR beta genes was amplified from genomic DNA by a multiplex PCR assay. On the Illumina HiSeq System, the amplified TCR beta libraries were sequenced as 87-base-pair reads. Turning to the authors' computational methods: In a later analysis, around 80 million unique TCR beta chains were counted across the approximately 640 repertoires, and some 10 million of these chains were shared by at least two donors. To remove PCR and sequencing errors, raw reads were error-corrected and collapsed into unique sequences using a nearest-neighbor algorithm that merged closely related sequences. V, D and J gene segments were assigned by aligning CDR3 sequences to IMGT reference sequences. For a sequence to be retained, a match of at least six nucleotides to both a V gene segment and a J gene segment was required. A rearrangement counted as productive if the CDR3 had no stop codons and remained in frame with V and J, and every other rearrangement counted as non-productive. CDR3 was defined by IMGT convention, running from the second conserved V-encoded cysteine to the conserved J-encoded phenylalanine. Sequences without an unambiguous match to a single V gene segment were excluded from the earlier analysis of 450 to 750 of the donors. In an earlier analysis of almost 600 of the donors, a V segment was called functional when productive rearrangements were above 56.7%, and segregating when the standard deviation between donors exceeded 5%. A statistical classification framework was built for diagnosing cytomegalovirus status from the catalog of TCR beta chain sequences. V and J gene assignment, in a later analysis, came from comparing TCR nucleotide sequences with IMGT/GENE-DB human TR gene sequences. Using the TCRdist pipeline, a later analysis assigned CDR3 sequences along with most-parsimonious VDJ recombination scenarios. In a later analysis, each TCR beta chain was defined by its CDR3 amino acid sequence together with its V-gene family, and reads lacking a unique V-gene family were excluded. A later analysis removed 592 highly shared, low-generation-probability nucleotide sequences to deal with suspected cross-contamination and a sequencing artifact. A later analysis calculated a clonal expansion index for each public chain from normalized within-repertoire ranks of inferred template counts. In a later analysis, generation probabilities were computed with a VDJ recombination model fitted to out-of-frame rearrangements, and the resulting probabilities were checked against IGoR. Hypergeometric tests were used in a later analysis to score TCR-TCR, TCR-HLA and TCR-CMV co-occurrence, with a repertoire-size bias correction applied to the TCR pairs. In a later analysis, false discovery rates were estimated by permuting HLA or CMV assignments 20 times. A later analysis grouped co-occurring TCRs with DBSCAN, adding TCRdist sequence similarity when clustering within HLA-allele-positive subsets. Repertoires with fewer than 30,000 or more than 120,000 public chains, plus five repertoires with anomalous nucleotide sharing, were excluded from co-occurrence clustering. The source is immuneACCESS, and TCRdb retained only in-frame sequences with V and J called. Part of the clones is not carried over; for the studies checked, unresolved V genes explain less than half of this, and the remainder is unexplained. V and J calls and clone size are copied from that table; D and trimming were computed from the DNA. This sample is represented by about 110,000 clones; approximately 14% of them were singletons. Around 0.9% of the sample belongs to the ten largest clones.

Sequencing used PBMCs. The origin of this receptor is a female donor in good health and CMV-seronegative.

This receptor has the CDR3 CSHGLGRYNEQFF. The DNA reads TGCAGCCACGGACTAGGACGTTACAATGAGCAGTTCTTC. The sequence is built from TRBV29-1 and TRBJ2-1, and TRBD2 matches 7 of the central bases. CDR1 and CDR2 (SQVTM, ANQGSEA) derive from the germline V gene. For this chain, trimming is 8 bases at the V end and 4 bases at the J end, and the number of junction bases without a gene match is 8. CDR3 length: 13 amino acids, cysteine to phenylalanine. Only the CDR3 region is kept as DNA, spanning 39 bases read in frame from base 1.